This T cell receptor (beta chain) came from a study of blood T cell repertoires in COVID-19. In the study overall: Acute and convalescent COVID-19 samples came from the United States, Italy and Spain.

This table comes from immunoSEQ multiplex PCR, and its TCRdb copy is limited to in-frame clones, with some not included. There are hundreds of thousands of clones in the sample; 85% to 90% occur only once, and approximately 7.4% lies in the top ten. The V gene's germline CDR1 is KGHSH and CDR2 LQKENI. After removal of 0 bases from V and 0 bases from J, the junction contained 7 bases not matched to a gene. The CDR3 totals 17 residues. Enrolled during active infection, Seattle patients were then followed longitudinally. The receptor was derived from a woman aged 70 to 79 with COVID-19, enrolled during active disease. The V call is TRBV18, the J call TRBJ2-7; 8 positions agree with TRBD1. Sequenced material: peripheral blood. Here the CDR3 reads CASSPPGRGPSSYEQYF. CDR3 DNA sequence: TGTGCCAGCTCACCACCGGGCAGGGGGCCCAGCTCCTACGAGCAGTACTTC. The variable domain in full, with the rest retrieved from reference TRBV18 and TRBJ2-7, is NAGVMQNPRHLVRRRGQEARLRCSPMKGHSHVYWYRQLPEEGLKFMVYLQKENIIDESGMPKERFSAEFPKEGPSILRIQQVVRGDSAAYFCASSPPGRGPSSYEQYFGPGTRLTVT.